What follows are 4 T cell receptor beta chains derived from one specimen sequenced in a study of T cells in Graves' hyperthyroidism and ophthalmopathy. Researchers took RNA transcripts and amplified the TCR beta CDR3 regions from them. The TCR CDR3 was amplified in a first-round RT-PCR using the HTBI primer set. TCRdb reanalysed the multiplex PCR reads using MiXCR and keeps one entry per CDR3 protein. Of hundreds of thousands of distinct CDR3 sequences detected, approximately 16% appear once; the ten largest clones hold 2.5% to 4%. Sequenced: blood. The receptors originated from a woman aged 40 to 55 with Graves' ophthalmopathy.

The chain couples TRBV2 to TRBJ2-7, with 7 bases that match TRBD1. CDR1 and CDR2 from the germline V gene are SNHLY and FYNNEI. V was clipped by 6 bases and J by 4 bases; unmatched bases: 3. The CDR3 is 12 amino acids. The CDR3 coding sequence is TGTGCCAGCAGGGAACAGGGGTACGAGCAGTACTTC. It translates to CASREQGYEQYF.

At least ten counts were recorded for this clonotype. The chain has TRBV3-1 and TRBJ2-7, with a tentative D call TRBD2 (6 bases). The CDR3 consists of 14 residues. Trimming removed 2 bases at V and 6 bases at J, with 14 bases between. Germline CDR1 and CDR2: LGHDT and YNNKEL (reference sequence). The CDR3 region has the DNA TGTGCCAGCAGCCAACGCGGACTACCGACCGAGCAGTACTTC. Translation gives CASSQRGLPTEQYF.

At least ten counts were recorded for this clonotype. The chain links TRBV18 to TRBJ1-6; D is possibly TRBD1 (5 bases). In germline, CDR1 is KGHSH, CDR2 LQKENI. V was pared by 8 bases and J by 7 bases, with 9 bases between. CDR3 size: 12 residues. CDR3 nucleotide sequence: TGTGCCAGCGGGGACGGAAATTCACCCCTCCACTTT. Protein product: CASGDGNSPLHF.

V usage is TRBV28 and J usage is TRBJ2-7; TRBD2 aligns across 8 bases. Germline V gene data show CDR1 as MDHEN and CDR2 as SYDVKM. V shed 6 bases, J shed 5 bases, and the junction held 12 bases outside the gene matches. CDR3 length: 15 residues. CDR3: CASRSPLAGKHEQYF. As DNA, the CDR3 is TGTGCCAGCAGATCCCCCTTAGCGGGAAAGCACGAGCAGTACTTC.